This TCR beta chain was documented in a study of tissue T cells after allogeneic stem cell transplantation. In the study overall: Several unmodified and three CD34-selected T-cell-depleted grafts went to graft-versus-host disease patients.

Overall study findings and caveats: The patient cohort was small and clinically heterogeneous, with limited sampling depth. Shared clones across patients were few; motif clustering revealed tissue-specific shared signatures.

TCRdb's table, derived via immunoSEQ multiplex PCR, lists solely in-frame clones and lacks some. The repertoire holds over 25,000 clones, with 85% as singletons. In regard to this clone: Its antigen remains unknown.

Germline loops: CDR1 MNHEY, CDR2 SVGEGT. Between the trimmed V and J ends, which lost 4 bases and 2 bases, there was a span of 10 bases. This CDR3 is 14 amino acids long. The sequencing here drew on blood, taken before transplantation. The TCR sequence derives from a woman aged 18-55 years who later had graft-versus-host disease after an allogeneic stem cell transplant. The chain recombines TRBV6-2 or TRBV6-3 with TRBJ2-3; D is unresolved. In DNA, the CDR3 is TGTGCCAGCAGTTTCGGCGAATCCACAGATACGCAGTATTTT. It codes for CASSFGESTDTQYF.